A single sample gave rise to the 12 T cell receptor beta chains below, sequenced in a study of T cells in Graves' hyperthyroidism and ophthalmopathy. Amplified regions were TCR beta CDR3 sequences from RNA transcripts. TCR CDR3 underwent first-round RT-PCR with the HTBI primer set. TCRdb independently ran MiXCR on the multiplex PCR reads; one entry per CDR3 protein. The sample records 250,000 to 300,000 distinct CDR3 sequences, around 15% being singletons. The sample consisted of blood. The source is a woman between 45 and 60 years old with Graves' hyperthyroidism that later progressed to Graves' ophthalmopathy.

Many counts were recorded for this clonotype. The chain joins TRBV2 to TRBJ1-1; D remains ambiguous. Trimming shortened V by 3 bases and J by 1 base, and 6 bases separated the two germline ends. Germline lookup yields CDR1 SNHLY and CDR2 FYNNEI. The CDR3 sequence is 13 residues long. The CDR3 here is CASSEIGNTEAFF. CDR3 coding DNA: TGTGCCAGCAGTGAGATAGGGAACACTGAAGCTTTCTTT. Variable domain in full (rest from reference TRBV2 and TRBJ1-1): EPEVTQTPSHQVTQMGQEVILRCVPISNHLYFYWYRQILGQKVEFLVSFYNNEISEKSEIFDDQFSVERPDGSNFTLKIRSTKLEDSAMYFCASSEIGNTEAFFGQGTRLTVV.

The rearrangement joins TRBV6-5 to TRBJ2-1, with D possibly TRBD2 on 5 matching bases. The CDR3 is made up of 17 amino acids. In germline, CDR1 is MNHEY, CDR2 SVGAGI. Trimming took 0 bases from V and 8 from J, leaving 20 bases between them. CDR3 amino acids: CASSYSFSGGGRDEQFF. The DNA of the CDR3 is TGTGCCAGCAGTTACTCTTTTTCTGGCGGAGGAAGGGATGAGCAGTTCTTC.

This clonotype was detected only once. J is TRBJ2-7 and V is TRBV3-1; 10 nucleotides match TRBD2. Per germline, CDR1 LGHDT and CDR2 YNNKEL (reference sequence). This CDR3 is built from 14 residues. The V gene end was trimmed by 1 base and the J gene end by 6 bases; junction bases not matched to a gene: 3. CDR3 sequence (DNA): TGTGCCAGCAGCCAAGCCAGACTAGCGGGCGAGCAGTACTTC. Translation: CASSQARLAGEQYF.

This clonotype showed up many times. In DNA form, the CDR3 reads TGTGCCACCAGCAGAGTTGACAGGGGCTTCCACTACGAGCAGTACTTC. Protein sequence: CATSRVDRGFHYEQYF. This chain uses TRBV15 with TRBJ2-7, with 8 bases aligning to TRBD1. The CDR3 is 16 residues long. Germline V gives CDR1 LNHNV, CDR2 YYDKDF (reference sequence). The junction had 8 bases not matched to a gene; V was cut back by 1 base and J by 3 bases.

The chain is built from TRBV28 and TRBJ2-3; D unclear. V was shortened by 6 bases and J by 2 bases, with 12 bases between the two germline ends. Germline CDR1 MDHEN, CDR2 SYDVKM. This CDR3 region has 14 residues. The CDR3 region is CASSPDRLTDTQYF. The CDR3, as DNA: TGTGCCAGCAGCCCGGACCGACTCACAGATACGCAGTATTTT.

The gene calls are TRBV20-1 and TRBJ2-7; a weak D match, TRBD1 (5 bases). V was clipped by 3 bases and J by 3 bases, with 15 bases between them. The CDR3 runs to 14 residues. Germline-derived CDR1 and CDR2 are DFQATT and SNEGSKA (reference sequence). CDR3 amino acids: CSASQLRTFYEQYF. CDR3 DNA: TGCAGTGCTAGCCAACTGAGGACATTCTACGAGCAGTACTTC.

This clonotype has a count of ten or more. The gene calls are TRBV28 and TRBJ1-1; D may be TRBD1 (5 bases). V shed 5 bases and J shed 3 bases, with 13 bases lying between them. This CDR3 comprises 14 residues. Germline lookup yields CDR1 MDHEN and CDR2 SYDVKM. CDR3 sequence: CASSTARVYTEAFF. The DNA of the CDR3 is TGTGCCAGCAGTACCGCCAGGGTTTACACTGAAGCTTTCTTT.

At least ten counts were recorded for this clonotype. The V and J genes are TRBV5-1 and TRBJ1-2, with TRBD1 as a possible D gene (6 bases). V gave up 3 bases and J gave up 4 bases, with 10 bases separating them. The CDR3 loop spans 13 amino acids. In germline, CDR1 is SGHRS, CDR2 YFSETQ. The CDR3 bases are TGCGCCAGCAGCTCTCAGGGGAGCTATGGCTACACCTTC. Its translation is CASSSQGSYGYTF.

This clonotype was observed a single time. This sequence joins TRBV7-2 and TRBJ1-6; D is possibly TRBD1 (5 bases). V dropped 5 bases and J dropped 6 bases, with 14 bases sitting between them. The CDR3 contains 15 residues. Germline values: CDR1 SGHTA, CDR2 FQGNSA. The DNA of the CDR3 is TGTGCCAGCAGCCACGGGGAGAGGGGTAATTCACCCCTCCACTTT. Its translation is CASSHGERGNSPLHF.

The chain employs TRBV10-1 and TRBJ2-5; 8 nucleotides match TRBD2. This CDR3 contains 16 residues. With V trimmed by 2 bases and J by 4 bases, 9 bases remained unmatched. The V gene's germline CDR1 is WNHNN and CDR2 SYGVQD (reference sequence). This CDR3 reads CASSEERTGGPETQYF. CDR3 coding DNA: TGCGCCAGCAGTGAGGAGCGAACGGGAGGGCCAGAGACCCAGTACTTC.

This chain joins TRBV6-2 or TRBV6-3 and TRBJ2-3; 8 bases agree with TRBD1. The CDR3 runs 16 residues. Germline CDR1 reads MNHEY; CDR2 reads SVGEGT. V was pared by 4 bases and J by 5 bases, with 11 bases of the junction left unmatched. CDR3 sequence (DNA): TGTGCCAGCAGTTCCCGGTTTCAGGGGGCAGGAGATACGCAGTATTTT. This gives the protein CASSSRFQGAGDTQYF.

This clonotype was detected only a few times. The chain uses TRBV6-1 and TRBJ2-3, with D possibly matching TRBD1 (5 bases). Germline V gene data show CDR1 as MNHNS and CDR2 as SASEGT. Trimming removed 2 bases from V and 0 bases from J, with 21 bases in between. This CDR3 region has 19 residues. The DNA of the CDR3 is TGTGCCAGCAGTGAATTCCATCAAGGGGCATTACCCAGCACAGATACGCAGTATTTT. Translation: CASSEFHQGALPSTDTQYF.